This T cell receptor beta chain was recovered during a study of cytomegalovirus exposure and HLA in healthy donors. Primers for the PCR totalled 60 Vbeta and 13 Jbeta. The data were produced by immunoSEQ multiplex PCR, yet TCRdb's version contains in-frame clones alone and is incomplete. Seen here are about 120,000 clones, less than 10% observed once, and the top ten hold around 6%. Germline assignment: CDR1 WSHSY and CDR2 SAAADI. The CDR3 sequence is 17 residues long. The J segment lost 2 bases and the V segment lost 4 bases, leaving 7 bases of the junction unmatched. Donors had nominal health at sampling but likely had unrecorded immune exposures. Study findings and constraints: In a later analysis, common viral pathogens appeared linked to several of the most significant clusters.

This clone showed up just a few times. The antigen remains undetermined. The sequencing input was PBMCs. The chain recombines TRBV10-2 with TRBJ1-5; 11 nucleotides match TRBD1. The TCR comes from a woman aged 40 to 49 in good health and CMV-seropositive. The CDR3 DNA is TGCGCCAGCAGTGGGGGACAGGGGGTCGGAGGCAATCAGCCCCAGCATTTT. Encoded protein: CASSGGQGVGGNQPQHF.